What follows describes a single TCR beta chain. J was trimmed by 5 bases and V by 6 bases; bases with no gene match: 7. CDR1 is SGHVS and CDR2 is FQNEAQ in the germline V gene. The CDR3 runs to 16 residues. Authors' processing steps: Estimates of nucleated cell counts were drawn from the amplification of reference gene primers. The table came from immunoSEQ multiplex PCR; TCRdb's copy has only in-frame clones and leaves some out. V, J and clone size reflect that table, while D and trimming were determined from the DNA. The profile shows 100,000 to 150,000 clones, around three quarters of them singletons. This specimen comes from a study of blood T cell repertoires in COVID-19. Looking at the study overall: Sites in the United States, Italy and Spain provided acute and convalescent COVID-19 samples. Sources were T cells, B-cell-depleted T cells, or PBMCs; the material itself was cDNA or gDNA.

V and J are TRBV7-8 and TRBJ2-3; 14 positions match TRBD2. This TCR was sampled from a woman in her sixties or seventies with acute or convalescent COVID-19. Sequencing input: peripheral blood. The CDR3 nucleotides read TGTGCCAGCAGTCGGGGACTAGCGGGAGTGAGAGATACGCAGTATTTT. It is translated as CASSRGLAGVRDTQYF.